These 25 T cell receptor beta chains share one sample of origin, sequenced in a study of shared clonotypes between healthy human individuals. Positively selected for CCR7, the CD45RO-negative cells used as naive CD8 cells excluded terminally differentiated effector memory CD45RA+ cells. The table came from immunoSEQ multiplex PCR; TCRdb's copy has only in-frame clones and leaves some out. This table holds over 2,000,000 clones, roughly 93% found once. Specimen: naive CD8+ T cells from PBMCs. The receptors originated from a man aged 18 to 29 in good health. Some clones in this sample may be carry-over from other donors' samples.

The V call is TRBV7-6, the J call TRBJ2-7; no firm D call. V was shortened by 1 base and J by 5 bases, with 6 bases between the two germline ends. Germline V gene lookup returns CDR1 SGHVS and CDR2 FNYEAQ. The CDR3 is made up of 12 amino acids. For the CDR3, the DNA is TGTGCCAGCAGCTTAGAAGTCAACGAGCAGTACTTC. Encoded protein: CASSLEVNEQYF.

This sequence joins TRBV7-9 and TRBJ1-3, with TRBD1 matching over 8 bases. The junction had 6 bases not matched to a gene; V was cut back by 5 bases and J by 0 bases. The germline CDR1 and CDR2 sequences are SEHNR and FQNEAQ (reference sequence). CDR3 length: 16 amino acids. CDR3 DNA sequence: TGTGCCAGCAGCGACATACAGGGGGACTCTGGAAACACCATATATTTT. It codes for CASSDIQGDSGNTIYF.

The chain combines TRBV7-8 with TRBJ1-1; D unclear. The CDR3 has 14 residues. The V gene lost 4 bases and the J gene lost 7 bases, with 16 bases spanning the gap. The germline gives CDR1 SGHVS, CDR2 FQNEAQ. For the CDR3, the DNA is TGTGCCAGCAGCTCTTTAGATAGGACGGTTGAAGCTTTCTTT. Its translation is CASSSLDRTVEAFF.

The chain is built from TRBV2 and TRBJ1-1; the match to TRBD1 covers 9 bases. The V gene's germline CDR1 is SNHLY and CDR2 FYNNEI. With 0 bases clipped from V and 1 base from J, the junction kept 3 bases outside the gene matches. CDR3 size: 16 residues. DNA for the CDR3: TGTGCCAGCAGTGAAGCACCGGGACAGGGGAACACTGAAGCTTTCTTT. It yields the protein CASSEAPGQGNTEAFF.

The chain uses TRBV6-6 and TRBJ2-7; 8 nucleotides line up with TRBD1. With 1 base clipped from V and 5 bases from J, the junction kept 4 bases outside the gene matches. Germline V CDR1 and CDR2: MNHNY, SVGAGI (reference sequence). The CDR3 is 14 residues long. The CDR3 nucleotides read TGTGCCAGCAGTTACTTCGGACAGGGTAACGAGCAGTACTTC. Translated, it gives CASSYFGQGNEQYF.

This clone came up once. V and J are TRBV7-2 and TRBJ2-1, with TRBD2 identical over 11 bases. The V gene's germline CDR1 is SGHTA and CDR2 FQGNSA. CDR3 length: 17 residues. The junction had 4 bases not matched to a gene; V was cut back by 2 bases and J by 1 base. The DNA of the CDR3 is TGTGCCAGCAGCTTAAGGCTAGCGGGGGGTTCCTACAATGAGCAGTTCTTC. This sequence encodes CASSLRLAGGSYNEQFF.

The rearrangement joins TRBV27 to TRBJ1-4; D is perhaps TRBD1 (5 bases). Germline-derived CDR1 and CDR2 are MNHEY and SMNVEV (reference sequence). V shed 2 bases and J shed 6 bases, with 16 bases lying between them. CDR3 length: 16 amino acids. The CDR3 sequence is CASSLPRARGDEKLFF. The DNA for the CDR3 is TGTGCCAGCAGTTTACCCCGGGCAAGAGGGGATGAAAAACTGTTTTTT.

CDR3 protein: CASSRQGGNQPQHF. The CDR3, as DNA: TGTGCCAGCAGCCGACAGGGGGGCAATCAGCCCCAGCATTTT. This rearrangement joins TRBV5-5 to TRBJ1-5, with 9 positions matching TRBD1. Germline-derived CDR1 and CDR2 are SGHKS and YYEKEE (reference sequence). CDR3 length: 14 residues. The J segment lost 2 bases and the V segment lost 4 bases, leaving 1 base of the junction unmatched.

The chain recombines TRBV29-1 with TRBJ1-3; D is ambiguous. V was pared by 7 bases and J by 6 bases, with 10 bases between. There are 11 residues in the CDR3. Per germline, CDR1 SQVTM and CDR2 ANQGSEA. CDR3 residues: CSAQSENTIYF. Written as DNA, the CDR3 is TGCAGCGCCCAAAGTGAAAACACCATATATTTT.

V is TRBV6-5 and J is TRBJ1-2; D perhaps matches TRBD1 (6 bases). The CDR3 loop spans 13 amino acids. Per germline, CDR1 MNHEY and CDR2 SVGAGI. V was shortened by 5 bases and J by 8 bases, with 15 bases between the two germline ends. CDR3 sequence reads: CASSNRVPFGYTF. The CDR3, as DNA: TGTGCCAGCAGTAACAGGGTCCCCTTCGGCTACACCTTC.

J is TRBJ2-7 and V is TRBV5-1; D gene ambiguous. This CDR3 contains 17 residues. The germline gives CDR1 SGHRS, CDR2 YFSETQ. Between the trimmed V and J ends, which lost 3 bases and 1 base, there was a span of 20 bases. CDR3 amino acids: CASSSPPPGGASYEQYF. For the CDR3, the DNA is TGCGCCAGCAGCTCACCCCCCCCAGGCGGAGCGTCCTACGAGCAGTACTTC. The full variable domain, rest sourced from reference TRBV5-1 and TRBJ2-7, is KAGVTQTPRYLIKTRGQQVTLSCSPISGHRSVSWYQQTPGQGLQFLFEYFSETQRNKGNFPGRFSGRQFSNSRSEMNVSTLELGDSALYLCASSSPPPGGASYEQYFGPGTRLTVT.

The chain combines TRBV4-2 with TRBJ2-1; D might be TRBD1 or TRBD2, each matching 5 bases. CDR1 is LGHNA and CDR2 is YNFKEQ in the germline V gene. Trimming removed 3 bases from V and 9 bases from J, with 12 bases in between. The CDR3 loop spans 13 amino acids. CDR3 sequence (DNA): TGTGCCAGCAGCCATCGAGGGGTTACTGAGCAGTTCTTC. Translating it yields CASSHRGVTEQFF.

V usage is TRBV29-1 and J usage is TRBJ2-5, with D possibly matching TRBD1 (6 bases). Trimming removed 5 bases from V and 0 bases from J, with 13 bases in between. Germline-derived CDR1 and CDR2 are SQVTM and ANQGSEA. The CDR3 totals 14 residues. The CDR3 spells CSVQGNSYQETQYF. The CDR3 coding sequence is TGCAGCGTTCAGGGGAACTCGTACCAAGAGACCCAGTACTTC. The full variable domain, in which reference TRBV29-1 and TRBJ2-5 provide the parts outside the CDR3, is SAVISQKPSRDICQRGTSLTIQCQVDSQVTMMFWYRQQPGQSLTLIATANQGSEATYESGFVIDKFPISRPNLTFSTLTVSNMSPEDSSIYLCSVQGNSYQETQYFGPGTRLLVL.

This clone has just a few counts. The V call is TRBV7-9, the J call TRBJ1-1; maybe TRBD1 (6 bases). The CDR3 is 16 amino acids. Germline CDR1 and CDR2: SEHNR and FQNEAQ (reference sequence). V was shortened by 1 base and J by 4 bases, with 16 bases between the two germline ends. The DNA of the CDR3 is TGTGCCAGCAGCTTAGTGGCGGGACAAGGCGTCACTGAAGCTTTCTTT. Translation gives CASSLVAGQGVTEAFF.

This chain uses TRBV11-2 with TRBJ1-4; D is uncertain. The CDR3 has 15 residues. V shed 2 bases and J shed 3 bases, with 10 bases lying between them. In germline, CDR1 is SGHAT, CDR2 FQNNGV. This chain's CDR3 is CASSLSFSPNEKLFF. CDR3 bases: TGTGCCAGCAGCTTATCTTTCTCCCCTAATGAAAAACTGTTTTTT.

The chain uses TRBV29-1 and TRBJ2-1, with D perhaps TRBD1 (6 bases). V was shortened by 6 bases and J by 4 bases, with 16 bases between the two germline ends. Germline CDR1 reads SQVTM; CDR2 reads ANQGSEA. This CDR3 is 14 amino acids long. DNA of the CDR3: TGCAGCGTCCCAGTGGGGGCGAGATACAATGAGCAGTTCTTC. Encoded protein: CSVPVGARYNEQFF.

As concerns this clone: The same CDR3 is also encoded by other DNA sequences in this sample. The chain has TRBV7-2 and TRBJ1-1, with D maybe TRBD1 (5 bases). Germline V gives CDR1 SGHTA, CDR2 FQGNSA. The V gene lost 2 bases and the J gene lost 0 bases, with 10 bases spanning the gap. CDR3 length equals 15 residues. The CDR3 protein is CASSLRGRLNTEAFF. CDR3 bases: TGTGCCAGCAGCTTAAGGGGCAGGTTGAACACTGAAGCTTTCTTT.

The chain couples TRBV30 to TRBJ1-2; a weak D match, TRBD1 (5 bases). Germline V CDR1 and CDR2: GTSNPN, SVGIG (reference sequence). V was shortened by 4 bases and J by 1 base, with 10 bases between the two germline ends. The CDR3 covers 13 residues. CDR3 sequence (DNA): TGTGCCTGGACACGGGGGGATAACTATGGCTACACCTTC. This translates into CAWTRGDNYGYTF.

The chain links TRBV28 to TRBJ2-5; 8 bases are a match to TRBD2. The germline gives CDR1 MDHEN, CDR2 SYDVKM. This CDR3 is built from 13 residues. Trimming at V came to 6 bases and at J to 5 bases, leaving 5 bases not matched to a gene. The CDR3 DNA reads as TGTGCCAGCAGGTTAACGGGAGGGGAGACCCAGTACTTC. This encodes CASRLTGGETQYF. Drawing the rest from reference TRBV28 and TRBJ2-5, the complete variable domain is DVKVTQSSRYLVKRTGEKVFLECVQDMDHENMFWYRQDPGLGLRLIYFSYDVKMKEKGDIPEGYSVSREKKERFSLILESASTNQTSMYLCASRLTGGETQYFGPGTRLLVL.

Concerning this clone: The junction departs from the called germline gene at one end, perhaps through a read error. This rearrangement joins TRBV19 to TRBJ1-5, with TRBD1 as a possible D gene (5 bases). Germline V lookup: CDR1 LNHDA, CDR2 SQIVND (reference sequence). This CDR3 comprises 14 residues. CDR3 in amino acids: CASSMRDRNQPPHF. CDR3 DNA: TGTGCCAGTAGTATGAGGGACCGCAATCAGCCCCCGCATTTT.

The DNA of the CDR3 is TGTGCCAGCACCCTTTTTTCAGGGGCAGCTAATGAAAAACTGTTTTTT. Its translation: CASTLFSGAANEKLFF. The genes are TRBV19 and TRBJ1-4; D may be TRBD1 (6 bases). The CDR3 runs 16 residues. The V end was cut by 9 bases, the J end by 3 bases, with 20 bases between. Germline CDR1 and CDR2: LNHDA and SQIVND (reference sequence).

The chain employs TRBV7-6 and TRBJ1-4, with a tentative D call TRBD1 (5 bases). Deletions cut 1 base from V and 2 bases from J, with 11 bases between. The CDR3 loop spans 16 amino acids. Germline-derived CDR1 and CDR2 are SGHVS and FNYEAQ. For the CDR3, the DNA is TGTGCCAGCAGCTTAGGTGTGGGGCCCACTAATGAAAAACTGTTTTTT. Its translation is CASSLGVGPTNEKLFF.

This chain uses TRBV28 with TRBJ2-5; D is possibly TRBD2 (7 bases). The DNA end favors TRBJ2-7, so the J call may be wrong. Germline V CDR1 and CDR2: MDHEN, SYDVKM. The CDR3 has 15 residues. This CDR3 reads CASIPGGGSSYEQYF. The CDR3 DNA is TGTGCCAGCATCCCGGGGGGCGGAAGCTCCTACGAGCAGTACTTC.

The chain has TRBV7-2 and TRBJ1-3; no definite D call. Trimming pared 3 bases from V and 7 bases from J, leaving 13 bases between. The CDR3 totals 14 residues. Germline V lookup: CDR1 SGHTA, CDR2 FQGNSA. In DNA, the CDR3 is TGTGCCAGCAGCTTCTTGCTCCCCTCCAACACCATATATTTT. This codes for CASSFLLPSNTIYF.

The CDR3 sequence: CASSDFAGVGEQFF. The CDR3 DNA reads TGTGCCAGCAGTGACTTTGCGGGAGTCGGTGAGCAGTTCTTC. This sequence joins TRBV6-4 and TRBJ2-1, with 7 bases matching TRBD2. The CDR3 has 14 amino acids. Per germline, CDR1 MRHNA and CDR2 SNTAGT. V was clipped by 1 base and J by 9 bases; unmatched bases: 6.